One and the same sample provided the 4 T cell receptor beta chains below, sequenced in a study of T-cell reconstitution after alpha-beta-depleted transplantation in children. Unique molecular identifiers were built into the TCRbeta library. TCRdb re-analysed the PCR reads in MiXCR, keeping a single row per CDR3 protein. Here the sample spans some 490,000 distinct CDR3 sequences, about 12% being singletons. The sequencing used PBMCs from the stem cell graft donor, collected from the stem cell graft. These receptors originate from a human donor who donated a stem cell graft to a child with combined immunodeficiency.

The chain joins TRBV12-3 or TRBV12-4 to TRBJ1-2; possibly TRBD1 for D (5 bases). The CDR3 has 13 amino acids. Between the trimmed V and J ends, which lost 6 bases and 5 bases, there was a span of 13 bases. CDR3 nucleotide sequence: TGTGCCAGCAGCTATTCCGGGGGATATGGCTACACCTTC. Protein: CASSYSGGYGYTF.

J is TRBJ1-5 and V is TRBV6-6; no clear D gene. The CDR3 has 13 residues. Trimming shortened V by 2 bases and J by 0 bases, and 2 bases separated the two germline ends. The germline gives CDR1 MNHNY, CDR2 SVGAGI (reference sequence). DNA for the CDR3: TGTGCCAGCAGTTACCTTAGCAATCAGCCCCAGCATTTT. This translates into CASSYLSNQPQHF.

In its sample, this clonotype was seen many times. V gene TRBV5-1 combines with J gene TRBJ2-1, with 9 nucleotides matching TRBD2. V dropped 5 bases and J dropped 3; count of bases not matched to a gene: 15. The CDR3 totals 18 residues. The germline V gene has CDR1 SGHRS and CDR2 YFSETQ. This CDR3 reads CASSIPPGREGYYNEQFF. DNA for the CDR3: TGCGCCAGCAGTATACCCCCAGGGCGGGAGGGCTACTACAATGAGCAGTTCTTC.

The chain combines TRBV21-1 with TRBJ2-1; the tabulated D call, TRBD1, remains unverified against the DNA. TRBV21-1 is a pseudogene locus. The CDR3 extends over 16 amino acids. CDR3 DNA sequence: TGTGCCAGCAGCAAAAACCCAGTCCGACCCTACAATGAGCAGTTCTTC. Translating gives CASSKNPVRPYNEQFF.